This T cell receptor beta chain originates from a study of CXCR3-negative and CXCR3-positive naive CD8 T cells. Study-level results: TCR interaction strength was inferred from TRB CDR3 physicochemistry, as CD5 matched across naive subsets. Naive CXCR3-positive cells had TRB CDR3s more hydrophobic than those of CXCR3-negative naive cells. Cryopreserved PBMCs had partly decreased CXCR3 expression; fresh PBMCs were used in most assays.

Of note for this clonotype: What it binds is unknown.

Carrying UMI labels, the TRB cDNA libraries were prepared through 5' RACE. TCRdb reanalyzed the 5' RACE reads and collapses them to one entry per CDR3 protein, without DNA. This sample's table reports tens of thousands of distinct CDR3 sequences. The germline gives CDR1 ENHRY, CDR2 SYGVKD. This CDR3 is built from 14 residues. Sequenced material: naive CXCR3+ CD8+ T cells from blood. Subset in this sample: CD45RO-CCR7+CD27+CD95- naive CD8+ T cells expressing CXCR3 (TNR3+). This TCR came from a human donor in good health. Some clones in this sample may be carry-over from other donors' samples. The chain carries TRBV10-3 and TRBJ1-3. CDR3 sequence reads: CAISETGSGNTIYF.